The TCR beta chain under discussion was sequenced for a study of T cells in Graves' hyperthyroidism and ophthalmopathy. Amplified TCR beta CDR3 regions derived from RNA transcripts. HTBI primers drove first-round RT-PCR of the TCR CDR3. TCRdb independently ran MiXCR on the multiplex PCR reads; one entry per CDR3 protein. The sample includes approximately 400,000 distinct CDR3 sequences, about 15% of them seen just once. Germline CDR1 and CDR2: LNHNV and YYDKDF (reference sequence). V was cut by 5 bases and J by 5 bases, with 18 bases left in between. CDR3 length: 16 residues. Diagnoses used clinical symptoms, serum thyroxine and TRAb, thyroid ultrasound and orbital computed tomography. It was around 11 ml of fresh peripheral blood that supplied the PBMCs. Study observations and caveats: Most expanded thyroid clonotypes above 0.001 also appeared in blood. The model anticipated ophthalmopathy a median around six months pre-onset.

In this sample, this clonotype turned up a few times. The target antigen is unknown. This sequence was found in a woman aged 55-69 years with Graves' hyperthyroidism. Sequencing was performed on blood. J is TRBJ1-4 and V is TRBV15, with D perhaps matching TRBD1 (6 bases). CDR3 loop: CATSRSQGSRNEKLFF. The CDR3 DNA is TGTGCCACCAGCCGAAGCCAGGGGAGTCGGAATGAAAAACTGTTTTTT.